Reported below is one T cell receptor beta chain. Its target is not known. This sample was taken from a study of siplizumab effects on memory and regulatory T cells. Study results and caveats: Unstimulated naive T cells seemed to show more diversity than memory cells did, and they also seemed to be among the major contributors to the alloresponse. Mappable alloreactive CD4+ clones averaged about 74% Treg-derived with siplizumab versus less than 30% in controls.

Assays captured approximately 10^5 TCR templates per sample. Clones were read by immunoSEQ multiplex PCR, and TCRdb kept only the in-frame ones, dropping some. The sample shows 70,000 to 100,000 clones, under 95% of them seen only once. CDR1 is MGHRA and CDR2 is YSYEKL in the germline V gene. V lost 0 bases and J lost 3, with 12 bases in between. The CDR3 has 15 amino acids. The J gene is TRBJ2-7, the V gene TRBV4-1; D is uncertain. The TCR sequence derives from a human donor in good health. The sequencing input was CD8+ T cells sorted from blood. The DNA of the CDR3 is TGCGCCAGCAGCCAAGATCCAGACATCCGCTACGAGCAGTACTTC. Its translation is CASSQDPDIRYEQYF.